One and the same sample provided the 10 T cell receptor beta chains below, sequenced in a study of T cells in Graves' hyperthyroidism and ophthalmopathy (dated by TCRdb to about 2019). The library was generated by multiplex PCR. For sequencing, an Illumina HiSeq 2000 was employed. TCR beta CDR3 regions were amplified from RNA transcripts. The TCR CDR3 was subjected to a first round of RT-PCR using the HTBI primer set and the Qiagen OneStep RT-PCR kit. Starting from the raw public reads, TCRdb applied fastp trimming at Q25, assembled clones with MiXCR and retained in-frame beta chains. Every distinct CDR3 protein forms one entry, paired with its most common genes and DNA. This sample lists about 500,000 distinct CDR3 sequences; 16% were detected once. Around 28% of the sample rests with the top ten. The sample consisted of blood. The receptors originated from a woman in her thirties with Graves' ophthalmopathy.

In this sample, this clonotype turned up many times. The V and J genes are TRBV6-1 and TRBJ2-3, with 7 bases matching TRBD1. The J segment lost 3 bases and the V segment lost 8 bases, leaving 8 bases of the junction unmatched. The length of the CDR3 is 14 residues. CDR1 is MNHNS and CDR2 is SASEGT in the germline V gene. The CDR3 bases are TGTGCCAGCCTCGGGACAGTCAGAACAGATACGCAGTATTTT. Protein sequence: CASLGTVRTDTQYF.

V gene TRBV28 combines with J gene TRBJ1-4; TRBD1 might be the D (6 bases). The V end was cut by 10 bases, the J end by 6 bases, with 9 bases between. The CDR3 totals 11 residues. Germline values: CDR1 MDHEN, CDR2 SYDVKM. Written as DNA, the CDR3 is TGTGCCACCGAGGGGGATGAAAAACTGTTTTTT. Translated: CATEGDEKLFF.

This clonotype has a handful of counts. J is TRBJ1-5 and V is TRBV24-1, with D perhaps matching TRBD1 (5 bases). CDR1 is KGHDR, CDR2 SFDVKD, per germline. This CDR3 is built from 15 residues. V gave up 5 bases and J gave up 0 bases, with 10 bases separating them. The CDR3 coding sequence is TGTGCCACCAGTGGTGGGACTTCTAGCAATCAGCCCCAGCATTTT. This translates into CATSGGTSSNQPQHF.

This clonotype was recorded many times. This chain uses TRBV28 with TRBJ1-4; no clear D gene. V dropped 6 bases and J dropped 8 bases, with 7 bases sitting between them. This CDR3 is built from 11 residues. Germline V lookup: CDR1 MDHEN, CDR2 SYDVKM. The CDR3 here is CASSFYEKLFF. The CDR3 region has the DNA TGTGCCAGCAGCTTTTACGAAAAACTGTTTTTT. Looking up the rest from reference TRBV28 and TRBJ1-4 gives the full variable domain: DVKVTQSSRYLVKRTGEKVFLECVQDMDHENMFWYRQDPGLGLRLIYFSYDVKMKEKGDIPEGYSVSREKKERFSLILESASTNQTSMYLCASSFYEKLFFGSGTQLSVL.

This clonotype was counted many times. V usage is TRBV11-2 and J usage is TRBJ2-1, with 10 bases fitting TRBD2. The CDR3 has 15 amino acids. Germline V CDR1 and CDR2: SGHAT, FQNNGV. V shed 5 bases and J 7 bases; nucleotides not matched to a gene: 8. The CDR3 coding sequence is TGTGCCAGCAGCCTAGCGGGAGACCTTTTGAATGAGCAGTTCTTC. Its translation: CASSLAGDLLNEQFF.

This clonotype was seen repeatedly, ten times or more. This chain connects TRBV20-1 to TRBJ2-7, with D possibly being TRBD1 (6 bases). The CDR3 totals 15 residues. Trimming took off 1 base at V and 3 bases at J, with 16 bases between the two ends. Germline V CDR1 and CDR2: DFQATT, SNEGSKA (reference sequence). DNA for the CDR3: TGCAGTGCTAGAGGGCAAAACAGGGACCTCTACGAGCAGTACTTC. It encodes CSARGQNRDLYEQYF.

This clonotype was recorded at least ten times. V and J are TRBV7-2 and TRBJ2-1; tentatively, D is TRBD1 (7 bases). The CDR3 length is 14 residues. From germline, CDR1 is SGHTA and CDR2 FQGNSA. Trimming took off 4 bases at V and 8 bases at J, with 15 bases between the two ends. The CDR3 region is CASSSRQGGDEQFF. The CDR3 nucleotides are TGTGCCAGCAGCTCGCGACAGGGAGGAGATGAGCAGTTCTTC.

This clonotype was observed a handful of times. Germline and junction disagree at one end, which may indicate a read error. The V and J genes are TRBV5-1 and TRBJ2-7; 9 bases agree with TRBD1. CDR1 is SGHRS and CDR2 is YFSETQ in the germline V gene. The CDR3 length is 18 residues. CDR3 bases: TGCGCCAGCACCTTGTGGGGAACCGGGACAGGGAATGTCTACGAGCAGTACTTC. This codes for CASTLWGTGTGNVYEQYF.

The V and J genes are TRBV7-2 and TRBJ2-3; 13 bases align to TRBD2. The CDR3 sequence is 17 residues long. CDR1 is SGHTA and CDR2 is FQGNSA in the germline V gene. V lost 4 bases and J lost 6; bases outside the gene matches: 10. CDR3: CASSSQLAGGLMDTQYF. CDR3 in DNA: TGTGCCAGCAGCTCCCAACTAGCGGGAGGGCTTATGGATACGCAGTATTTT.

In its sample, this clonotype was seen a few times. V and J are TRBV9 and TRBJ2-1; 8 positions match TRBD2. There are 16 residues in the CDR3. Unmatched junction bases numbered 12, after V lost 3 bases and J lost 7 bases. The germline V gene has CDR1 SGDLS and CDR2 YYNGEE. The CDR3 sequence is CASSAGGRTLPNEQFF. CDR3 DNA: TGTGCCAGCAGCGCGGGCGGGAGGACCTTGCCAAATGAGCAGTTCTTC.